Below, one TCR beta chain is given with its context. Its cognate antigen has yet to be identified. Base qualities are not recorded, but no much larger clone differs from it by a single base. This same CDR3 is encoded by further DNA sequences in the sample. Via the germline V gene, CDR1 is SGHRS and CDR2 YFSETQ. The V and J ends are trimmed by 4 bases and 0 bases, leaving 10 bases between them. Its CDR3 holds 14 amino acids, cysteine through phenylalanine. Only CDR3 DNA is held: 42 bases, read in frame from base 1. Using the deep immunoSEQ assay, TCR CDR3 regions were amplified from genomic DNA by multiplex PCR. Extracted genomic DNA from each cell subset was spread evenly across all wells of several immunoSEQ 96-well plates, with each plate serving as a replicate. For sorted subsets, about 200 ng genomic DNA, equal to some 30,000 T cell genomes, was loaded into each replicate PCR. The purified libraries were quantified using a Qubit 3.0 fluorometer, sized with a Bioanalyzer 2100, and then quantified again using the KAPA Library Quantification kit. Each immunoSEQ 96-well plate was sequenced on its own single-read 150-cycle Illumina NextSeq 550 flow cell. From the authors' description of their analysis: Because the immunoSEQ output included only junctional sequences and no quality scores, the filtering could not be the same as the filtering used for full-length reads. Sequences were annotated with PyIR, a Python wrapper for IgBLAST v1.9, and V/J genes and CDR3 were assigned using IMGT germline references. Reads were removed for weak V/J assignments (E-value above 1e-6), missing CDR3, stop codons, out-of-frame junctions, or ambiguous translated residues. V3J clonotypes were defined as sequences sharing the same inferred V gene, J gene, and CDR3 amino acid sequence. Percentage overlap between repertoires was calculated by dividing the number of shared unique clonotypes by the size of the smaller repertoire. Richness of each repertoire was evaluated using RTK rarefaction, the Chao1 estimator, and Recon v2.1 estimates of unobserved clonotypes. OLGA was used to compute generation probabilities for all TCRbeta clonotypes that the gDNA method yielded from a few donors. The clones in this table, taken by TCRdb from immuneACCESS, are in-frame only. Not every clone is retained; where verified, under half of the shortfall comes from an unresolved V gene, and the cause of the rest is unknown. V, J and clone size are those of that table, while D and trimming were read from the DNA. This sample holds millions of clones; roughly 94% were observed only once. Approximately 0.13% of the sample belongs to the ten largest clones.

Donors were healthy HIV-negative adults with no recently reported acute infections or vaccinations. All donors were Caucasian adults living in Nashville, Tennessee, USA. CD4+ T cells were enriched by magnetic negative selection; naive cells were then positively selected on CD45RA, and the negative fraction formed the memory subset. Blood was obtained by leukapheresis, after which PBMCs were separated by Ficoll-Histopaque density gradient centrifugation and cryopreserved in liquid nitrogen vapor phase. Analytical flow cytometry was used to check the purity and quantity of every magnetically sorted T cell population. From each sorted fraction, genomic DNA was isolated and quantified by UV absorbance on a Nanodrop 2000c. This record belongs to a study of shared clonotypes between healthy human individuals (dated by TCRdb to 2020 to 2021). For context, the study as a whole: The cohort included three men and a couple of women between 18 and 49 years of age. For each donor, CD4 naive and CD4 memory were each given three plates, CD8 naive was given two plates, and CD8 memory was given one plate. Blood TCR repertoires of five healthy adults were deeply sequenced to estimate repertoire size and the extent of clonotype sharing between individuals. Different laboratories and diverse techniques were used to prepare libraries and sequence TCR repertoires, to increase sequencing depth and limit assay-specific biases. Leukapheresis yielded between about 0.8 and 9.5 billion PBMCs per donor.

Results the study describes overall, beyond this receptor: Sampling was restricted to blood, and TCR repertoires in tissues likely differ from the TCR repertoires found in blood. Rarefaction of sorted-subset datasets indicated incomplete sequencing despite the large sequencing depth. The genetic and exposure-history diversity represented was limited by the small number of donors. When four donors were compared, the shared fraction of clonotypes was about 5% for naive CD4, roughly 3.3% for naive CD8, 2% to 2.5% for memory CD4, and 0.4% for memory CD8. Compared with non-shared clonotypes, clonotypes shared by all four sorted-subset donors had higher generation probabilities. Estimated clonotype richness was generally larger for naive than for memory subsets. Based on pairwise subsampling, the degree of clonotype sharing among donors was expected to be affected by sequencing depth.

Material for sequencing was naive CD4+ T cells sorted from blood. Explained via the paper, the cell subset or site label denotes: CD45RA+ positively selected. This sequence was found in a young man in good health. This receptor chain uses TRBV5-1 and TRBJ1-2, with a weak D call of TRBD1 (6 bases match). The CDR3 region: CASSPDSTNYGYTF. The DNA reads as follows: TGCGCCAGCAGCCCGGACAGTACTAACTATGGCTACACCTTC.